These 3 T cell receptor beta chains were sequenced from one sample in a study of CD8 T cells in Susac syndrome. RNA, at roughly 0.5 to 1 ug, was reverse transcribed with random hexamers. Using its own MiXCR run on the immunoSEQ multiplex PCR reads, TCRdb lists one record per CDR3 protein. The data hold 250,000 to 300,000 distinct CDR3 sequences, with 75% to 90% observed a single time. Sequenced sample: CD8+ T cells from PBMCs. These receptors originate from a human donor with multiple sclerosis.

The CDR3 is CASRGRVSVGTGELFF. In DNA form, the CDR3 reads TGTGCCAGCAGGGGACGGGTTAGCGTGGGGACCGGGGAGCTGTTTTTT. The chain recombines TRBV7-8 with TRBJ2-2; D is tentatively TRBD1 or TRBD2 (5 bases each). The germline CDR1 and CDR2 sequences are SGHVS and FQNEAQ. This CDR3 has 16 amino acids. V was pared by 6 bases and J by 5 bases, with 19 bases between.

V gene TRBV20-1 combines with J gene TRBJ2-3, with 8 positions matching TRBD2. The germline CDR1 and CDR2 sequences are DFQATT and SNEGSKA (reference sequence). This CDR3 is 12 amino acids long. Here the CDR3 reads CSPPTSADTQYF. CDR3 coding DNA: TGCAGCCCCCCGACTAGCGCAGATACGCAGTATTTT.

The gene calls are TRBV30 and TRBJ2-7; 13 bases match TRBD2. Germline V gene lookup returns CDR1 GTSNPN and CDR2 SVGIG (reference sequence). This CDR3 is 13 amino acids long. V trimming: 7 bases; J trimming: 7 bases; junction bases outside the gene matches: 7. CDR3 DNA sequence: TGTGCCTCAGATCCGGGACTAGCGGGAGAGCAGTACTTC. This encodes CASDPGLAGEQYF.